This T cell receptor beta chain was documented in a study of patients and donors after allogeneic stem cell transplantation. A single record per CDR3 protein comes from TCRdb applying MiXCR to the RT-PCR reads. The table includes about 24,000 distinct CDR3 sequences, 40% to 45% detected once. CDR1 and CDR2 from the germline V gene are SQVTM and ANQGSEA. Trimming left V 3 bases short and J 3 bases short, with 13 bases between. This CDR3 is built from 14 residues. The sample taken for sequencing was blood, either unsorted or a sorted T cell fraction (not recorded which). The source of this sequence is a human donor who was either an allogeneic HSCT recipient or a stem cell or donor lymphocyte infusion donor (not recorded which). It is not recorded whose cells these are; they may come from a transplant donor. The chain combines TRBV29-1 with TRBJ2-3; no definite D call. CDR3 DNA: TGCAGCGTTGATTTCTACCCTAGAACAGATACGCAGTATTTT. Translated: CSVDFYPRTDTQYF.